This TCR beta chain was captured by sequencing in a study of blood T cell repertoires in COVID-19. Original methodology: Reference gene primers were amplified, and this amplification served to estimate nucleated cell counts. The protocol was immunoSEQ multiplex PCR, while the TCRdb copy is restricted to in-frame clones and leaves out a portion. From that table come the V and J calls and clone size; the DNA was used to work out D and trimming. The sample yields around 450,000 clones, approximately 90% seen once. This clone was picked up a small number of times. The CDR3 runs to 13 residues. With 8 bases clipped from V and 5 bases from J, the junction kept 3 bases outside the gene matches. Per the germline V gene, CDR1 is SGDLS and CDR2 is YYNGEE.

The source material was PBMCs or T cells enriched from blood (not recorded which). The chain has TRBV9 and TRBJ2-4, with TRBD1 matching 11 bases. The TCR was taken from a woman younger than 35 with acute COVID-19. Written as DNA, the CDR3 is TGTGCCAGGACGGGACAGGGGGAAAACATTCAGTACTTC. As protein: CARTGQGENIQYF. Full variable domain (remainder filled in from reference TRBV9 and TRBJ2-4): DSGVTQTPKHLITATGQRVTLRCSPRSGDLSVYWYQQSLDQGLQFLIQYYNGEERAKGNILERFSAQQFPDLHSELNLSSLELGDSALYFCARTGQGENIQYFGAGTRLSVL.